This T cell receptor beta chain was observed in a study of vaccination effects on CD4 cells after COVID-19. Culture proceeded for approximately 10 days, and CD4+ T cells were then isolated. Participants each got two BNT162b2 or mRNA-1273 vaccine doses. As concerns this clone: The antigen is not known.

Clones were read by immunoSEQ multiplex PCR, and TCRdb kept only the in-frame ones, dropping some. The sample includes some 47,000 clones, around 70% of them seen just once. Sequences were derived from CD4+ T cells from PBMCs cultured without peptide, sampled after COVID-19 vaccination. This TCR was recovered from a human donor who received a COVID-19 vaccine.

CDR3 coding DNA: TGTGCCAGCAAGGCCCGGGACACAGATACGCAGTATTTT. Translation gives CASKARDTDTQYF. The rearrangement joins TRBV27 to TRBJ2-3; tentatively, D is TRBD2 (5 bases). Trimming took off 7 bases at V and 2 bases at J, with 10 bases between the two ends. Per the germline V gene, CDR1 is MNHEY and CDR2 is SMNVEV (reference sequence). This CDR3 is built from 13 residues.